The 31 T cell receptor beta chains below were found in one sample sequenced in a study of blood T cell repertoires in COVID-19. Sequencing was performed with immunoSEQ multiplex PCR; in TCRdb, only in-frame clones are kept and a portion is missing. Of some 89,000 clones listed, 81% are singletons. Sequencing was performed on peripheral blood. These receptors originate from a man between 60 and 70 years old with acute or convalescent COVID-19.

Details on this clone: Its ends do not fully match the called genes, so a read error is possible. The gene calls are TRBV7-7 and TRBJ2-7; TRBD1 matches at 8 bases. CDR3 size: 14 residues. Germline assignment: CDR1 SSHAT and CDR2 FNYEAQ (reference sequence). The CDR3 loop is CASSQKLQGDEQYF. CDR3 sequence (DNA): TGTGCTAGCAGCCAAAAACTACAGGGGGACGAGCAGTACTTC.

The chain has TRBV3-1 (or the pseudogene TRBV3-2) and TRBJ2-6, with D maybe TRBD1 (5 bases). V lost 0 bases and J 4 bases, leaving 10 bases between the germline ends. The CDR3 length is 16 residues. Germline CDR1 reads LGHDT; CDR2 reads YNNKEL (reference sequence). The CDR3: CASSQEAGIGANVLTF. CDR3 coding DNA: TGTGCCAGCAGCCAAGAGGCAGGGATCGGGGCCAACGTCCTGACTTTC.

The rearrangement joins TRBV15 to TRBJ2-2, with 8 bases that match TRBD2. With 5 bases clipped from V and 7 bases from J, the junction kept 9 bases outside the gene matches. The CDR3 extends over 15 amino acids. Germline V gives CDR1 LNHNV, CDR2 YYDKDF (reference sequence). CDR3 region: CATSGDRGGSGELFF. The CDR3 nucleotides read TGTGCCACCAGCGGGGATCGGGGGGGGAGCGGGGAGCTGTTTTTT.

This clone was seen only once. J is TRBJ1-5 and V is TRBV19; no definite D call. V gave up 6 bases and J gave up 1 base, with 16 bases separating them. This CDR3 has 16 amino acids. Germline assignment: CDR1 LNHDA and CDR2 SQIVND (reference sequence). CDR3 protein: CASSTGFPGSNQPQHF. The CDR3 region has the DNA TGTGCCAGTAGCACCGGTTTTCCGGGGAGCAATCAGCCCCAGCATTTT.

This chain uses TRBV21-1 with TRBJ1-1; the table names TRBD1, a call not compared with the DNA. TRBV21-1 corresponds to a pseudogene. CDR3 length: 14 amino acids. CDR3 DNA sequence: TGTGCCAGCAGCAGCACAGGGGGCAGAACTGAAGCTTTCTTT. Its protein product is CASSSTGGRTEAFF.

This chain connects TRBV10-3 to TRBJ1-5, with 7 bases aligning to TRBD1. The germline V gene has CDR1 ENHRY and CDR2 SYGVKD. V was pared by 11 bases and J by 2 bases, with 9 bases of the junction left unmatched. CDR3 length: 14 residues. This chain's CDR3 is CAAAVTGGNQPQHF. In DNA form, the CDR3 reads TGTGCCGCTGCCGTTACAGGGGGCAATCAGCCCCAGCATTTT.

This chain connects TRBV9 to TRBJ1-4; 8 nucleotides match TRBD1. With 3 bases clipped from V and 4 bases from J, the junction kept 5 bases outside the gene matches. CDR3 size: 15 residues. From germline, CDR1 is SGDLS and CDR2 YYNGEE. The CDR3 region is CASSEQTGVNEKLFF. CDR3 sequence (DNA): TGTGCCAGCAGCGAGCAGACAGGGGTTAATGAAAAACTGTTTTTT.

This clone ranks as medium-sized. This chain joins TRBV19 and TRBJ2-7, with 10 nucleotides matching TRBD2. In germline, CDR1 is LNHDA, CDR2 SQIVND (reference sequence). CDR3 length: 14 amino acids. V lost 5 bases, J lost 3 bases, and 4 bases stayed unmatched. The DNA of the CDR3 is TGTGCCAGTAGTCCGACTAGCGGGCGCTACGAGCAGTACTTC. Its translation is CASSPTSGRYEQYF.

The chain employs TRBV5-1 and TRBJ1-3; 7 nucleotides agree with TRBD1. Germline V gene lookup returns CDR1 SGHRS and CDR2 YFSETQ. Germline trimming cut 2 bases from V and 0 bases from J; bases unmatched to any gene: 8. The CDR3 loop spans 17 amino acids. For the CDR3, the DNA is TGCGCCAGCAGCTTAATGCCGGGACAGACCTCTGGAAACACCATATATTTT. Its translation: CASSLMPGQTSGNTIYF.

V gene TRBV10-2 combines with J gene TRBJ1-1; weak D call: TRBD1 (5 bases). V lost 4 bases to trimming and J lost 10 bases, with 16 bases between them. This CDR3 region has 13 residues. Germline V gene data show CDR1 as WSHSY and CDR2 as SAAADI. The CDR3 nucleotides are TGCGCCAGCAGTGCGCCGGACGGGACTCGAGCTTTCTTT. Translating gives CASSAPDGTRAFF.

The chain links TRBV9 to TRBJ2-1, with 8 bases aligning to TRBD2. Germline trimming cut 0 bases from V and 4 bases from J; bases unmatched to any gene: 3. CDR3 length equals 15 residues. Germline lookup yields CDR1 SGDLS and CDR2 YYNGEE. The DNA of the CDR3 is TGTGCCAGCAGCGTAGAAGCGGGAGTTTACAATGAGCAGTTCTTC. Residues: CASSVEAGVYNEQFF. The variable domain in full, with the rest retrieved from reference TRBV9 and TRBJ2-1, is DSGVTQTPKHLITATGQRVTLRCSPRSGDLSVYWYQQSLDQGLQFLIQYYNGEERAKGNILERFSAQQFPDLHSELNLSSLELGDSALYFCASSVEAGVYNEQFFGPGTRLTVL.

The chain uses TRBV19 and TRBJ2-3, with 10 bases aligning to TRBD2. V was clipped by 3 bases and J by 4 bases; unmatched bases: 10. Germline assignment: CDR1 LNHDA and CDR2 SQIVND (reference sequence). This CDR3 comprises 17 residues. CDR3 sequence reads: CASSMSGRATSPDTQYF. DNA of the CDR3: TGTGCCAGTAGTATGAGCGGGAGGGCAACTTCGCCAGATACGCAGTATTTT.

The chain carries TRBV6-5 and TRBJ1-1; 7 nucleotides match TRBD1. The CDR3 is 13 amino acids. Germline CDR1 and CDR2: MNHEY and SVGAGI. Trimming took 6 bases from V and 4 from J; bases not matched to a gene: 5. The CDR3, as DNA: TGTGCCAGCAGCAAAACAGGGGCCACTGAAGCTTTCTTT. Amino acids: CASSKTGATEAFF.

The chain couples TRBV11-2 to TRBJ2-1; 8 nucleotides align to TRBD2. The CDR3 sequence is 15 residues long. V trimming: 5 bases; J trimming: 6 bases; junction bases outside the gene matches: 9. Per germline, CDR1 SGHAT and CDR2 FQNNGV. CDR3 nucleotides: TGTGCCAGCAGCCCGGGACTAGTCTACCTCAATGAGCAGTTCTTC. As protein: CASSPGLVYLNEQFF.

The CDR3 bases are TGTGCCAGCAGTTTTATGGACAGGGACTATGGCTACACCTTC. This translates into CASSFMDRDYGYTF. V gene TRBV28 combines with J gene TRBJ1-2, with 8 bases identical to TRBD1. V shed 3 bases, J shed 3 bases, and the junction held 3 bases outside the gene matches. Germline lookup yields CDR1 MDHEN and CDR2 SYDVKM. The CDR3 contains 14 residues.

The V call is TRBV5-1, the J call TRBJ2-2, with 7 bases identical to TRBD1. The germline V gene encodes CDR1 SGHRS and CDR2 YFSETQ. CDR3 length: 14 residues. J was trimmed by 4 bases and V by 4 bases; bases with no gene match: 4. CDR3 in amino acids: CASSTRQGTGELFF. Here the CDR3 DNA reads TGCGCCAGCAGCACCAGACAGGGCACCGGGGAGCTGTTTTTT.

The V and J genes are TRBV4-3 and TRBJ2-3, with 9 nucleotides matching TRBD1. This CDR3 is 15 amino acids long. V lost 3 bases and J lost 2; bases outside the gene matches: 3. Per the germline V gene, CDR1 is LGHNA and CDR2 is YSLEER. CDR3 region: CASSQGQGFTDTQYF. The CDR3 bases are TGCGCCAGCAGCCAGGGACAGGGTTTCACAGATACGCAGTATTTT.

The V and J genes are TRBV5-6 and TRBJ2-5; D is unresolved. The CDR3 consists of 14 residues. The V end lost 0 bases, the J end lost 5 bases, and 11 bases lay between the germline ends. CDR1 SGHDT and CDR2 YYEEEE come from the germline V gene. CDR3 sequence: CASSLGHNGETQYF. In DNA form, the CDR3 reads TGTGCCAGCAGCTTGGGACATAATGGCGAGACCCAGTACTTC.

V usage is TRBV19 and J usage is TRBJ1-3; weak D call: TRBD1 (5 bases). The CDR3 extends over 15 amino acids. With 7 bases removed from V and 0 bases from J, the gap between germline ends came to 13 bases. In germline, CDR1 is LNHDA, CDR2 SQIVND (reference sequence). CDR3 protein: CASKRQPYSGNTIYF. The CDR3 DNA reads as TGTGCCAGTAAACGACAGCCTTACTCTGGAAACACCATATATTTT.

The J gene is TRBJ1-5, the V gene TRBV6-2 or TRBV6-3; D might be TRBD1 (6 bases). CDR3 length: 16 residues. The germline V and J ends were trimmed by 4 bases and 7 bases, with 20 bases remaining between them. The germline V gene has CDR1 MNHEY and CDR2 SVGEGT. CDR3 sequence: CASSFPDSLGSQPQHF. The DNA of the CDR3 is TGTGCCAGCAGTTTCCCGGACAGCCTTGGGTCCCAGCCCCAGCATTTT.

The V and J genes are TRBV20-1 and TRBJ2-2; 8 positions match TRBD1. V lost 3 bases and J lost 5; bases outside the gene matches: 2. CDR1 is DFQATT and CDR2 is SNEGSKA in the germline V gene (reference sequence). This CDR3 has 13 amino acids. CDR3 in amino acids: CSASNRGTGELFF. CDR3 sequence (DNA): TGCAGTGCTAGTAACAGGGGGACCGGGGAGCTGTTTTTT.

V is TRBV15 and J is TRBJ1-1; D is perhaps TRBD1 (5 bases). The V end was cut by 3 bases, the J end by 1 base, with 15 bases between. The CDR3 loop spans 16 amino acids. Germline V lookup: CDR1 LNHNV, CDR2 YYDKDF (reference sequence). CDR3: CATSRGWGGSNTEAFF. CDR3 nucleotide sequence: TGTGCCACCAGCAGGGGATGGGGGGGTTCGAACACTGAAGCTTTCTTT.

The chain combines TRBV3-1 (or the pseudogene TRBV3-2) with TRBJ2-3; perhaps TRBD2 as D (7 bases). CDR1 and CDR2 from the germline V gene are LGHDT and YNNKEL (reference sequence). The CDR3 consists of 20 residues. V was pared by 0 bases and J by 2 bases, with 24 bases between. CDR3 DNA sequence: TGTGCCAGCAGCCAAGATTCCCATTGGGGGGCGGGGGCCAACACAGATACGCAGTATTTT. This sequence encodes CASSQDSHWGAGANTDTQYF.

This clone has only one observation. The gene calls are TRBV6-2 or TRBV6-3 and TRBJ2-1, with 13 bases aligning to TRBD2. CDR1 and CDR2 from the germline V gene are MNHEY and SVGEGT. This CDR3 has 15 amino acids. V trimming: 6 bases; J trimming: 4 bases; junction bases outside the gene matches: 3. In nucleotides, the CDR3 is TGTGCCAGCAGCCGGACTAGCGGGGGATACAATGAGCAGTTCTTC. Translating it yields CASSRTSGGYNEQFF.

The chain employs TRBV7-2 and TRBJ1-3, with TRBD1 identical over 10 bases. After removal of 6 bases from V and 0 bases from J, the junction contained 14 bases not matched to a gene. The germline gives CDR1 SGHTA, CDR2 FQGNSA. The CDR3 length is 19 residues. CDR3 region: CASRGTGDRGALSGNTIYF. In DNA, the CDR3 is TGTGCCAGCAGGGGGACGGGGGACAGGGGCGCTCTCTCTGGAAACACCATATATTTT.

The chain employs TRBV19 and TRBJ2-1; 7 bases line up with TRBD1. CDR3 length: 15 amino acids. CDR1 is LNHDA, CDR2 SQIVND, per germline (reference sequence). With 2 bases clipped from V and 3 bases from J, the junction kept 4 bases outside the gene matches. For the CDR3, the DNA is TGTGCCAGTAGTATAACACGGACAGGCTACAATGAGCAGTTCTTC. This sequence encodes CASSITRTGYNEQFF.

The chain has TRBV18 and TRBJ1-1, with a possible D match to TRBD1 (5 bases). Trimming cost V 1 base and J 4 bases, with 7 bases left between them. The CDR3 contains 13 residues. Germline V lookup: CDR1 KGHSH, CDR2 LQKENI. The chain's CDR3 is CASSPLGGTEAFF. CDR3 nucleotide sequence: TGTGCCAGCTCACCACTCGGGGGCACTGAAGCTTTCTTT.

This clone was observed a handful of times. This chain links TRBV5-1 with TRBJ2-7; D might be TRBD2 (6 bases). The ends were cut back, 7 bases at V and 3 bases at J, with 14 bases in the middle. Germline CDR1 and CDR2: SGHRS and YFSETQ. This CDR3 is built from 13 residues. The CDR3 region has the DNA TGCGCCAGCGATCCCGGGAGACACTACGAGCAGTACTTC. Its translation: CASDPGRHYEQYF.

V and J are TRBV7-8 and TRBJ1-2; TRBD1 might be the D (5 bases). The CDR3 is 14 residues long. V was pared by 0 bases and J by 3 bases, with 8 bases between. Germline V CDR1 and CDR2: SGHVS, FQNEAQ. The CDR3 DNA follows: TGTGCCAGCAGCTTAGCGTCCAGGGACTATGGCTACACCTTC. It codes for CASSLASRDYGYTF.

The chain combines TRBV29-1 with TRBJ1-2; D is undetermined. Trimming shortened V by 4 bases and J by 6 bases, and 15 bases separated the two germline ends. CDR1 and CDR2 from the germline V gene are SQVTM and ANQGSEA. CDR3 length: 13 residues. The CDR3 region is CSVGSGREHGYTF. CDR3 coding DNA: TGCAGCGTTGGGTCTGGACGGGAACATGGCTACACCTTC.

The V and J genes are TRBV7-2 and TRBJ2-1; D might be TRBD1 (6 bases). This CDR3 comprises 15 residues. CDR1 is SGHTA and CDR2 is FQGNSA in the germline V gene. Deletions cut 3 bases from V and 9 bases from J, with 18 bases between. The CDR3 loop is CASSFTGSGSLEQFF. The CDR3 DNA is TGTGCCAGCAGCTTCACAGGGTCGGGGTCCCTTGAGCAGTTCTTC.